This T cell receptor (beta chain) stems from a study of T-cell memory formation after mild COVID-19. V lost 3 bases, J lost 4 bases, and 19 bases lay in between. CDR1 is GTSNPN and CDR2 is SVGIG in the germline V gene (reference sequence). The CDR3 has 16 residues. TCRdb itself ran the 5' RACE reads through MiXCR, one entry per CDR3 protein. Among about 400,000 distinct CDR3 sequences listed, approximately 24% were seen once. The TCR originated in an adult woman who had mild COVID-19 (a few samples of this study predate the infection). Cell type and time point are not known. This sequence joins TRBV30 and TRBJ1-3; TRBD1 might be the D (5 bases). The sequenced sample was PBMCs or a T cell subset sorted from them (not recorded which). The CDR3 loop is CAWRTEAGGHGNTIYF. CDR3 in DNA: TGTGCCTGGAGGACGGAGGCGGGGGGTCACGGAAACACCATATATTTT.